Listed below are T cell receptor beta chains from one sample, sequenced in a study of CD8+ T cells in alopecia areata. The protocol was immunoSEQ multiplex PCR, while the TCRdb copy is restricted to in-frame clones and leaves out a portion. The table has approximately 82,000 clones, roughly 50% seen once. Sequenced sample: NKG2D-high CD8+ T cells sorted from blood. Receptors originate from a human donor with alopecia areata. Both conserved end residues are part of each CDR3. A D gene is named only where the DNA matches it firmly. Clone size is stated in some rows and not others, as once, few, many or a class when expanded.

NA,TRBJ2-7,TRBV29-1,NA,TGCAGCGTTGAAGGTCCCGGGAGAGAATGGGAGCAGTACTTC,CSVEGPGREWEQYF
medium-sized,TRBJ2-4,TRBV7-9,NA,TGTGCCAGCAGCTTAGGAAGGGACGCACAGTACTTC,CASSLGRDAQYF
NA,TRBJ2-1,TRBV29-1,NA,TGCAGCGTTGAAGACAGCCCCCGGGACAATGAGCAGTTCTTC,CSVEDSPRDNEQFF
NA,TRBJ2-7,TRBV6-6,NA,TGTGCCAGCAGTTACTCCTCTAATGAGGGAGGCGAGCAGTACTTC,CASSYSSNEGGEQYF
NA,TRBJ2-7,TRBV27,TRBD1,TGTGCCAGCATAATTACAGGGGTTAACGGCGAGCAGTACTTC,CASIITGVNGEQYF
NA,TRBJ2-7,TRBV27,NA,TGTGCCAGCGGGCTCTACGAGCAGTACTTC,CASGLYEQYF
NA,TRBJ2-7,TRBV5-1,NA,TGCGCCAGCAGCTCGGACATCTCCTACGAGCAGTACTTC,CASSSDISYEQYF
NA,TRBJ2-7,TRBV7-2,NA,TGTGCCAGCAGCTTAGGGACCGAGCAGTACTTC,CASSLGTEQYF
NA,TRBJ2-3,TRBV2,TRBD2,TGTGCCAGCGGAGGACTAGCGGGGGACACAGATACGCAGTATTTT,CASGGLAGDTDTQYF
NA,TRBJ1-5,TRBV2,NA,TGTGCCAGCGGACGCTACAATCAGCCCCAGCATTTT,CASGRYNQPQHF
few,TRBJ2-6,TRBV28,NA,TGTGCCAGCAGCATGGGGGCCATCTACTCTGGGGCCAACGTCCTGACTTTC,CASSMGAIYSGANVLTF
few,TRBJ2-2,TRBV27,TRBD1,TGTGCCAGCAGTATTAGGACAGGGATCGGGGAGCTGTTTTTT,CASSIRTGIGELFF
NA,TRBJ2-1,TRBV5-6,NA,TGTGCCAGCAGCTTGAGTGGGGGTGAGCAGTTCTTC,CASSLSGGEQFF
NA,TRBJ2-3,TRBV27,TRBD2,TGTGCCAGCAGCGTACGGGGGGGCATCGCAGATACGCAGTATTTT,CASSVRGGIADTQYF
NA,TRBJ2-5,TRBV7-9,NA,TGTGCCAGCAGCTTAGAAGGGGAGGAGACCCAGTACTTC,CASSLEGEETQYF
NA,TRBJ2-3,TRBV13,NA,TGTGCCAGCAGCTCCCGAGGAGGGGATACGCAGTATTTT,CASSSRGGDTQYF
NA,TRBJ2-4,TRBV9,NA,TGTGCCAGCAGCGTACAGCCGGGAGTGGCCAAAAACATTCAGTACTTC,CASSVQPGVAKNIQYF
few,TRBJ2-3,TRBV6-6,NA,TGTGCCAGCAGTTACTCGAACGAACGGGGCACAGATACGCAGTATTTT,CASSYSNERGTDTQYF
NA,TRBJ2-1,TRBV30,NA,TGTGCCTGGAGCCTATCATGGGACAATGAGCAGTTCTTC,CAWSLSWDNEQFF
NA,TRBJ2-7,TRBV5-1,NA,TGCGCCAGCAGCTTGGTGGCAGACGAGCAGTACTTC,CASSLVADEQYF
once,TRBJ2-7,TRBV4-1,NA,TGCGCCAGCAGCATTCGGACCGAGAGCTCCTACGAGCAGTACTTC,CASSIRTESSYEQYF
NA,TRBJ2-1,TRBV27,NA,TGTGCCAGCAGTTTAGCCGTTGGGGGGTCTGAGCAGTTCTTC,CASSLAVGGSEQFF
NA,TRBJ2-7,TRBV29-1,NA,TGCAGCGTTGCCGGTAGCTCCTACGAGCAGTACTTC,CSVAGSSYEQYF
NA,TRBJ2-1,TRBV7-8,NA,TGTGCCAGCAGCACCTTTGTACTCGGGCCCAATGAGCAGTTCTTC,CASSTFVLGPNEQFF
few,TRBJ1-1,TRBV27,NA,TGTGCCAGCAGTTTAACCGGGGGGCCCAACACTGAAGCTTTCTTT,CASSLTGGPNTEAFF
few,TRBJ1-1,TRBV30,TRBD1,TGTGCCTGGAGCGCACAGGGGGAGGCTGAAGCTTTCTTT,CAWSAQGEAEAFF
few,TRBJ2-4,TRBV21-1,NA,TGTGCCAGCAGCAAAGAGGACAGGAGAGCAAAAAACATTCAGTACTTC,CASSKEDRRAKNIQYF
NA,TRBJ2-3,TRBV27,TRBD2,TGTGCCAGCATCCCTCGGGGGGGAGCTAGCACAGATACGCAGTATTTT,CASIPRGGASTDTQYF
NA,TRBJ2-6,TRBV2,NA,TGTGCCAGCAGGGGTTTTGTCCTGACTTTC,CASRGFVLTF
NA,TRBJ2-3,TRBV6-5,NA,TGTGCCAGCAGTTTGCAGAGTACGCAGTATTTT,CASSLQSTQYF
NA,TRBJ2-7,TRBV4-3,TRBD2,TGCGCCAGCAGCCCGGGACTAGCGGGAGGCGAGCAGTACTTC,CASSPGLAGGEQYF
NA,TRBJ2-2,TRBV6-6,NA,TGTGCCAGCAGTGGCCCGGGGACGTTGGACACCGGGGAGCTGTTTTTT,CASSGPGTLDTGELFF
NA,TRBJ2-7,TRBV29-1,TRBD2,TGCAGCGTCCCCATACCGGGACTAGCTTGCTGCGAGCAGTACTTC,CSVPIPGLACCEQYF
NA,TRBJ2-5,TRBV28,TRBD2,TGTGCCAGCACCAGGATAAGTAGCGGGGAAGAGACCCAGTACTTC,CASTRISSGEETQYF
NA,TRBJ2-3,TRBV9,TRBD2,TGTGCCAGCAGCGCGAGACCCTTGGCTAGCGGGAGATCTTTAGATACGCAGTATTTT,CASSARPLASGRSLDTQYF
once,TRBJ2-2,TRBV7-9,NA,TGTGCCAGCAGCGAAGGCGCCGGGGAGCTGTTTTTT,CASSEGAGELFF
few,TRBJ2-1,TRBV7-2,NA,TGTGCCAGCAGCTTAGTGTCCAATGAGCAGTTCTTC,CASSLVSNEQFF
NA,TRBJ1-2,TRBV6-6,NA,TGTGCCAGCAGTCCAGGGACGGCAGGTTATGGCTACACCTTC,CASSPGTAGYGYTF
few,TRBJ2-2,TRBV11-2,NA,TGTGCCAGCAGCTTAGGGAACGGGGAGCTGTTTTTT,CASSLGNGELFF
NA,TRBJ2-1,TRBV7-2,NA,TGTGCCAGCGGACCCGTGACTAAGTTCTTC,CASGPVTKFF
few,TRBJ2-1,TRBV9,NA,TGTGCCAGCAGCGTAGCCGGGACCGATAACAATGAGCAGTTCTTC,CASSVAGTDNNEQFF
NA,TRBJ1-2,TRBV5-6,NA,TGTGCCAGCAGCCCGCAGGGGAGAGAAGGCTACACCTTC,CASSPQGREGYTF
NA,TRBJ1-1,TRBV30,NA,TGTGCCTGGAAATGGGGGACGAACACTGAAGCTTTCTTT,CAWKWGTNTEAFF
few,TRBJ2-7,TRBV4-3,NA,TGCGCCAGCAGCCAAGACCTTGGGCCCTACGAGCAGTACTTC,CASSQDLGPYEQYF
NA,TRBJ2-7,TRBV30,TRBD1,TGTGCCTGGGACCCGACAGGGAGCTACGAGCAGTACTTC,CAWDPTGSYEQYF
NA,TRBJ2-1,TRBV19,NA,TGTGCCAGTAGCCCTTTTTCCGACAATGAGCAGTTCTTC,CASSPFSDNEQFF
NA,TRBJ2-1,TRBV27,NA,TGTGCCAGCAGTTTATCAGGTCCACTATATGAGCAGTTCTTC,CASSLSGPLYEQFF
few,TRBJ2-1,TRBV13,NA,TGTGCCAGCAGCTTAAGCGACAATGAGCAGTTCTTC,CASSLSDNEQFF
NA,TRBJ2-7,TRBV6-1,TRBD2,TGTGCCAGCAGCCCCCACTCTAGCGGGACCTACGAGCAGTACTTC,CASSPHSSGTYEQYF
few,TRBJ2-5,TRBV7-9,TRBD1,TGTGCCAGCAGCCCCGTGACAGGGCAAGAGACCCAGTACTTC,CASSPVTGQETQYF
NA,TRBJ1-2,TRBV27,TRBD1,TGTGCCAGCAGTTTATGGGACAGGGATGGCTACACCTTC,CASSLWDRDGYTF